This TCR beta chain was captured in a study of cytotoxic CD8 clonotypes in ibrutinib-treated CLL. J gave up 7 bases and V 6 bases, and 1 base lay outside the gene matches. The V gene's germline CDR1 is MNHEY and CDR2 SMNVEV (reference sequence). The CDR3 spans 12 residues. Sequencing used immunoSEQ multiplex PCR; TCRdb keeps in-frame clones, though not all of them. The table lists under 150,000 clones, roughly 80% of them singletons. The chain employs TRBV27 and TRBJ1-5; TRBD1 agrees at 9 bases. The sample was PBMCs, taken after 24 months of ibrutinib treatment. The clonotype originates from a human donor with chronic lymphocytic leukemia. The CDR3 region has the DNA TGTGCCAGCAGCACAGGGGGCCAGCCCCAGCATTTT. The encoded protein is CASSTGGQPQHF.